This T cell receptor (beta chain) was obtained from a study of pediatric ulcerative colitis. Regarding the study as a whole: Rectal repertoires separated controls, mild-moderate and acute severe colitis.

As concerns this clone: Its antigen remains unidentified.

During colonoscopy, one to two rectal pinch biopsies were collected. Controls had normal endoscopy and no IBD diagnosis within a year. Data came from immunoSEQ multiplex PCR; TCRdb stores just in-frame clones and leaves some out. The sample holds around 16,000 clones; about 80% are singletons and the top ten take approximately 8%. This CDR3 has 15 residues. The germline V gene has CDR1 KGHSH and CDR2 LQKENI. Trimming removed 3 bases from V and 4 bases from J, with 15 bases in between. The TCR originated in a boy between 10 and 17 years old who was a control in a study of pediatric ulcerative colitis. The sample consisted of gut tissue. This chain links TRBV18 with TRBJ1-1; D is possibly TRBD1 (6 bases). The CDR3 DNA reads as TGTGCCAGCTCACCCGCCCAGGGCAGGGGCACTGAAGCTTTCTTT. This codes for CASSPAQGRGTEAFF.